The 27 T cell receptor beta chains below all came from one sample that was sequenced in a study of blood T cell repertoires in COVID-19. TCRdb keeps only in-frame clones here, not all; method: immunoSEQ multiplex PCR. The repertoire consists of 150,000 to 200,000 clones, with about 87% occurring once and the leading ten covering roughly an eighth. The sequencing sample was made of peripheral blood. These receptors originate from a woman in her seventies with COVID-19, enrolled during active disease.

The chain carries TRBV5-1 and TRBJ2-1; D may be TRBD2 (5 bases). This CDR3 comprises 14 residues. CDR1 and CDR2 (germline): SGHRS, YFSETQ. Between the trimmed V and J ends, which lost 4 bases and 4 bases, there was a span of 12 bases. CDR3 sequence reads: CASSIGSDYNEQFF. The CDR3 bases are TGCGCCAGCAGCATAGGTAGCGATTACAATGAGCAGTTCTTC.

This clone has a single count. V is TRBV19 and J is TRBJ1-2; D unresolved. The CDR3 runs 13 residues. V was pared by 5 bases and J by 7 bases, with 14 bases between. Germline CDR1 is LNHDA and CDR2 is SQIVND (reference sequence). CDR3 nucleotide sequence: TGTGCCAGTAGTGCCCTGGACTTCCTTGGCTACACCTTC. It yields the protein CASSALDFLGYTF.

The CDR3 DNA is TGCGCCAGCAGCCAAGTAGGAGCTCGGCGGTACGAGCAGTACTTC. It is translated as CASSQVGARRYEQYF. This rearrangement joins TRBV4-1 to TRBJ2-7; D remains ambiguous. V lost 1 base and J lost 4, with 14 bases in between. The CDR3 loop spans 15 amino acids. The germline gives CDR1 MGHRA, CDR2 YSYEKL.

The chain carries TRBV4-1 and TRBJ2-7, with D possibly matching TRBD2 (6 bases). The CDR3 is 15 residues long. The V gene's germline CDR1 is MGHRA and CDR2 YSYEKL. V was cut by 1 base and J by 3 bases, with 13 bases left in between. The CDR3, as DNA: TGCGCCAGCAGCCAAGTTCTCGGGAGTCACTACGAGCAGTACTTC. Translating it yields CASSQVLGSHYEQYF.

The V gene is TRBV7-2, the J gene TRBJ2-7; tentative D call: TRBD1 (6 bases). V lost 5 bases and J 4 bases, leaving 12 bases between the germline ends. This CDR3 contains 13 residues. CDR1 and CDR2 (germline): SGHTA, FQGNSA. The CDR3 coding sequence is TGTGCCAGCAGCCTGAGACAGGTATACGAGCAGTACTTC. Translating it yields CASSLRQVYEQYF.

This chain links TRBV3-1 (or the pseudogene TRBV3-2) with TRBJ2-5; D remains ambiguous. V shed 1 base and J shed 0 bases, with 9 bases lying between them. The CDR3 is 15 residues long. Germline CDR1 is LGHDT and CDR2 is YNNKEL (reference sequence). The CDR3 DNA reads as TGTGCCAGCAGCCAAGGTCGCGGAAACCAAGAGACCCAGTACTTC. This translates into CASSQGRGNQETQYF.

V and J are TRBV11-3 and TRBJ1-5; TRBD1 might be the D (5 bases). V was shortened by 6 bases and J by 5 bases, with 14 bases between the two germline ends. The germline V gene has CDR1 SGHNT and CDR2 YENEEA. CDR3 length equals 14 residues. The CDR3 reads CASRHDSLHQPQHF. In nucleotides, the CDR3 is TGTGCCAGCAGGCATGACAGCCTTCATCAGCCCCAGCATTTT. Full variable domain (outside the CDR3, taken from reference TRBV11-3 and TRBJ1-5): EAGVVQSPRYKIIEKKQPVAFWCNPISGHNTLYWYLQNLGQGPELLIRYENEEAVDDSQLPKDRFSAERLKGVDSTLKIQPAELGDSAVYLCASRHDSLHQPQHFGDGTRLSIL.

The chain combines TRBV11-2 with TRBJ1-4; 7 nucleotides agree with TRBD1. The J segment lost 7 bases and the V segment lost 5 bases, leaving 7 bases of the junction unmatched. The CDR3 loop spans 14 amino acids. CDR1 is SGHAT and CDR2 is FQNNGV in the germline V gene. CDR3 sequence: CASSRARTGEKLFF. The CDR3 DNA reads TGTGCCAGCAGCCGCGCCAGGACAGGTGAAAAACTGTTTTTT.

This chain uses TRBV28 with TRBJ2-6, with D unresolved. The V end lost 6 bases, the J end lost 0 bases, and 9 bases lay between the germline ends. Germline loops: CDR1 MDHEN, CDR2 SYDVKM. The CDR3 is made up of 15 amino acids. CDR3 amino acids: CASSSSRSGANVLTF. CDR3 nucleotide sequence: TGTGCCAGCAGCTCTTCCCGCTCTGGGGCCAACGTCCTGACTTTC.

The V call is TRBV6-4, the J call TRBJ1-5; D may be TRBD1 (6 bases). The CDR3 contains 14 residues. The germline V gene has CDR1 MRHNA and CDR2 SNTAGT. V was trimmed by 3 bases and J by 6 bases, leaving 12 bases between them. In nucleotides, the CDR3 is TGTGCCAGCAGTGAATCAGGGGCTAGTCAGCCCCAGCATTTT. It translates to CASSESGASQPQHF.

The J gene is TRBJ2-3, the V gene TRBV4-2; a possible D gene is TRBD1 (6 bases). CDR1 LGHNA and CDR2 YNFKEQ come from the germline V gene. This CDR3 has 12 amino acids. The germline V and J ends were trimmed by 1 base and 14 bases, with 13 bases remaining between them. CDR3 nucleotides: TGTGCCAGCAGCCAAGGCCGGACAGATCTGTATTTT. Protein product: CASSQGRTDLYF.

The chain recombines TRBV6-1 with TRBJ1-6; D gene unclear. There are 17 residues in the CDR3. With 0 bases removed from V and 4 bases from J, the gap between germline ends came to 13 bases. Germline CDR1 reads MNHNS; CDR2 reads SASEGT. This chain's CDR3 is CASSEARGDLYNSPLHF. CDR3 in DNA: TGTGCCAGCAGTGAAGCGCGAGGAGATTTATATAATTCACCCCTCCACTTT.

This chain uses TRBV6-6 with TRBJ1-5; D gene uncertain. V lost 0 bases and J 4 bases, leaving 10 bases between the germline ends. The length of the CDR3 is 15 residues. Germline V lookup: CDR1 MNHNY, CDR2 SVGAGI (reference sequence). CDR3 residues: CASSYSEGLNQPQHF. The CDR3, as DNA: TGTGCCAGCAGTTACTCTGAGGGCCTTAATCAGCCCCAGCATTTT.

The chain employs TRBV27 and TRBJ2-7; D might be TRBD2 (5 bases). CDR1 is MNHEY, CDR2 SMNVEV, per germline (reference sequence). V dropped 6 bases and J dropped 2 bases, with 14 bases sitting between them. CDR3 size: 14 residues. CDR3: CASRRDQTPYEQYF. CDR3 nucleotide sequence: TGTGCCAGCAGGAGGGATCAGACCCCCTACGAGCAGTACTTC.

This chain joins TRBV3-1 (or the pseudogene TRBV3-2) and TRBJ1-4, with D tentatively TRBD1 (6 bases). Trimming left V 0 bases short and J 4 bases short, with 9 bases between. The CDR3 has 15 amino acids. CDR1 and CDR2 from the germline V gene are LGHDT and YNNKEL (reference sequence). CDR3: CASSQDSGVNEKLFF. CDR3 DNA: TGTGCCAGCAGCCAAGATTCAGGGGTTAATGAAAAACTGTTTTTT.

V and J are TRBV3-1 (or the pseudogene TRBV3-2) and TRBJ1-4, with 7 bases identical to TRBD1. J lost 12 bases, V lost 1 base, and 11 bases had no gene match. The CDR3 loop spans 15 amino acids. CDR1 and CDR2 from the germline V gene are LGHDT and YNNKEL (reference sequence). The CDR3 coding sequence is TGTGCCAGCAGCCAAGGATGGGCAGGCCAGGGGGAACTGTTTTTT. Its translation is CASSQGWAGQGELFF.

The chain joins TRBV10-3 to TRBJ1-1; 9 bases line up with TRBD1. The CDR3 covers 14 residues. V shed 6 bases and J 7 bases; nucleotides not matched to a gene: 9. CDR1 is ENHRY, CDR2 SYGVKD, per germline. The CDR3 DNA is TGTGCCATCAGCCGACAGGGGGTGAACCTTGAAGCTTTCTTT. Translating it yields CAISRQGVNLEAFF.

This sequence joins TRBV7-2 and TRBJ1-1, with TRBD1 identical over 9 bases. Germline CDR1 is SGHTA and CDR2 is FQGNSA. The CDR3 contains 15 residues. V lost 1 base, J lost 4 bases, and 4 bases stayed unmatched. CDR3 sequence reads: CASSLGGTGSTEAFF. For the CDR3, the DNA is TGTGCCAGCAGCTTAGGGGGGACAGGGAGCACTGAAGCTTTCTTT.

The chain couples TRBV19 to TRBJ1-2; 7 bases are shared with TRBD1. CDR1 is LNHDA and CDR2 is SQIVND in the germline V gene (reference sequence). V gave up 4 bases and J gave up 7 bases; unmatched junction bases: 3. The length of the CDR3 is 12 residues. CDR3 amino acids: CASSTRQGGYTF. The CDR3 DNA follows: TGTGCCAGTAGTACCCGACAGGGTGGCTACACCTTC.

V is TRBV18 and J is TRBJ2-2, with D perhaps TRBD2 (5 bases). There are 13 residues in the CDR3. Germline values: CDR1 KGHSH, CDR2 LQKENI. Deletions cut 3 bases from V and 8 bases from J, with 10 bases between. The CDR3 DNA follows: TGTGCCAGCTCACCCGGGGTCGAGGGGGAGCTGTTTTTT. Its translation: CASSPGVEGELFF.

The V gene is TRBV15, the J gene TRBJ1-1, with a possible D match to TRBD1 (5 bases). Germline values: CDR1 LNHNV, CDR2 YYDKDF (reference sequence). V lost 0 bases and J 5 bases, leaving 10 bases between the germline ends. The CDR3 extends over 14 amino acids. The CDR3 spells CATSRDRAGTEAFF. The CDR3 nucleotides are TGTGCCACCAGCAGAGACAGGGCGGGAACTGAAGCTTTCTTT.

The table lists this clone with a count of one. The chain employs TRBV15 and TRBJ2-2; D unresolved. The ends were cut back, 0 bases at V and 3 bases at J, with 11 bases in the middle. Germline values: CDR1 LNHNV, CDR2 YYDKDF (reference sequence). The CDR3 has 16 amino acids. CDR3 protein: CATSRDLMRYTGELFF. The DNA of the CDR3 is TGTGCCACCAGCAGAGATCTAATGAGATACACCGGGGAGCTGTTTTTT. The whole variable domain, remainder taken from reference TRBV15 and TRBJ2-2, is DAMVIQNPRYQVTQFGKPVTLSCSQTLNHNVMYWYQQKSSQAPKLLFHYYDKDFNNEADTPDNFQSRRPNTSFCFLDIRSPGLGDTAMYLCATSRDLMRYTGELFFGEGSRLTVL.

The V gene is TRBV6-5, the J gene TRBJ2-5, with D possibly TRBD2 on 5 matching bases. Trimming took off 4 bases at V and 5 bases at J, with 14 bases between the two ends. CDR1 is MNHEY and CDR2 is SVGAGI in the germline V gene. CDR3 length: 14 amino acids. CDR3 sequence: CASSFRGLGETQYF. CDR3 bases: TGTGCCAGCAGTTTTCGAGGACTTGGCGAGACCCAGTACTTC.

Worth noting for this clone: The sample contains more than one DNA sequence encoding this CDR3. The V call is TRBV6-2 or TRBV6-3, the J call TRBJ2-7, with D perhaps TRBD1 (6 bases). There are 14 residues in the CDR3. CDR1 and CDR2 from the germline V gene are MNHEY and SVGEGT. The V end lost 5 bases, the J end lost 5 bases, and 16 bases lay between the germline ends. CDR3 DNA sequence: TGTGCCAGCAGTCAACAGGGTCGGAACGACGAGCAGTACTTC. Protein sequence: CASSQQGRNDEQYF.

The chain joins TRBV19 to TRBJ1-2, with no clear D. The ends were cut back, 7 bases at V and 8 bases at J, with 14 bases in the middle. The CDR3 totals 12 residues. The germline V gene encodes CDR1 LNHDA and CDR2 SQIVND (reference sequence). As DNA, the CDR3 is TGTGCCAGTACCACCCATGGGGAGGGCTACACCTTC. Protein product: CASTTHGEGYTF.

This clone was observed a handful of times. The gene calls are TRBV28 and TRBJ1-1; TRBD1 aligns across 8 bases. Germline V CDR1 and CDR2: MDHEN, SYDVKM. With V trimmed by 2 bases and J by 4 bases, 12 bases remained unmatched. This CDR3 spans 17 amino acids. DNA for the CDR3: TGTGCCAGCAGTTTAATGGCAGGGGGCACTCGGGGCACTGAAGCTTTCTTT. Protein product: CASSLMAGGTRGTEAFF. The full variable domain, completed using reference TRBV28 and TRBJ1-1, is DVKVTQSSRYLVKRTGEKVFLECVQDMDHENMFWYRQDPGLGLRLIYFSYDVKMKEKGDIPEGYSVSREKKERFSLILESASTNQTSMYLCASSLMAGGTRGTEAFFGQGTRLTVV.

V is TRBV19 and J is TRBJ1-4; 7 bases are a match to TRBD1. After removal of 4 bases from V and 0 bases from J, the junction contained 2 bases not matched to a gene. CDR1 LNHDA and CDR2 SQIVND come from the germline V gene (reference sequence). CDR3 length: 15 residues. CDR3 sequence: CASSRQGATNEKLFF. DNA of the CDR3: TGTGCCAGTAGTAGACAGGGTGCAACTAATGAAAAACTGTTTTTT.